Many counts were recorded for the clone carrying this T cell receptor (beta chain). This entry belongs to a study of low-dose radiotherapy and immunotherapy resistance in tumors. Both TCRalpha and TCRbeta chains were reverse transcribed with V-gene-specific primers. With a V-primer adapter and a constant-region primer, TCRs were amplified for around 20 PCR cycles. By in vitro transcription, the isolated mRNA was amplified. MiXCR was run by TCRdb on the reads, yielding one entry per CDR3 protein. The sample shows tens of thousands of distinct CDR3 sequences, 20% of them seen only once. Germline-derived CDR1 and CDR2 are MGHRA and YSYEKL. The CDR3 contains 12 residues. Trimming pared 2 bases from V and 5 bases from J, leaving 3 bases between. The time point was: after trial treatment. The treatment here: LDRT plus nivolumab, ipilimumab, low-dose cyclophosphamide and aspirin (RACIN trial).

The V and J genes are TRBV4-1 and TRBJ1-4; D gene ambiguous. The specimen comprised PBMCs, sampled after low-dose radiotherapy plus immunotherapy. The receptor was isolated from a female donor with ovarian cancer. The CDR3 spells CASSQRNEKLFF. The CDR3 bases are TGCGCCAGCAGCCAACGAAATGAAAAACTGTTTTTT.